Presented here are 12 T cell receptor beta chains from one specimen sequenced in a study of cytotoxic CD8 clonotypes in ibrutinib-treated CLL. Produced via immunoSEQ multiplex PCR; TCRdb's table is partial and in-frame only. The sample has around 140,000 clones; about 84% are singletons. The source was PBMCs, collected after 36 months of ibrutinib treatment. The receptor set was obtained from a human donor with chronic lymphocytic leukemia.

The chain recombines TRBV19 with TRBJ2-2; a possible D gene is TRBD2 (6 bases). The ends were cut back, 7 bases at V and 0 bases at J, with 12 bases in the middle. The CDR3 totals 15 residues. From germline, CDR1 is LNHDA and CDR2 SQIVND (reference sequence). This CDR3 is CASKPGRANTGELFF. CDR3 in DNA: TGTGCCAGTAAACCCGGGAGAGCGAACACCGGGGAGCTGTTTTTT.

In DNA, the CDR3 is TGCGCCAGCAGCCCCCGGGACGGCTCGGTCTCACCCCTCCACTTT. Translation gives CASSPRDGSVSPLHF. The V gene is TRBV5-1, the J gene TRBJ1-6, with D perhaps TRBD1 (5 bases). There are 15 residues in the CDR3. The germline CDR1 and CDR2 sequences are SGHRS and YFSETQ. V lost 4 bases and J 10 bases, leaving 18 bases between the germline ends.

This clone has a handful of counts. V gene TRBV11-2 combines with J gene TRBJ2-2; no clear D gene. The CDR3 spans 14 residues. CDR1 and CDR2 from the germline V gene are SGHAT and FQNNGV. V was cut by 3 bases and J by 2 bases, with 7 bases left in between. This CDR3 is CASSFRSNTGELFF. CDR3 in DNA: TGTGCCAGCAGCTTCCGCTCCAACACCGGGGAGCTGTTTTTT.

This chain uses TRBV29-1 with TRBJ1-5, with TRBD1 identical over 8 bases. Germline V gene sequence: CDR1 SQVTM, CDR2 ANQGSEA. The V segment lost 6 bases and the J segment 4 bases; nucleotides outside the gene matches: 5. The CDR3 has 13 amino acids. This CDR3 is CSVATGENQPQHF. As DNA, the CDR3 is TGCAGCGTCGCGACAGGGGAAAATCAGCCCCAGCATTTT.

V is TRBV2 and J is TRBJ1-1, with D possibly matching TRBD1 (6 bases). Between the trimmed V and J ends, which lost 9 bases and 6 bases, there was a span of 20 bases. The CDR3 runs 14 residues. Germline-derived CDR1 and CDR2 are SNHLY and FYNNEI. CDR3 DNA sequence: TGTGCCAGACGAGACCGGGGGGGGCCAGCTGAAGCTTTCTTT. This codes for CARRDRGGPAEAFF.

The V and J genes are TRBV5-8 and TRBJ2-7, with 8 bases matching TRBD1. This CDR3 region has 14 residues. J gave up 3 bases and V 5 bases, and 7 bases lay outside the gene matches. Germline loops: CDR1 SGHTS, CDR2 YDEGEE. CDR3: CASRVGTGYYEQYF. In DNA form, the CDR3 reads TGTGCCAGCAGGGTCGGGACAGGCTACTACGAGCAGTACTTC.

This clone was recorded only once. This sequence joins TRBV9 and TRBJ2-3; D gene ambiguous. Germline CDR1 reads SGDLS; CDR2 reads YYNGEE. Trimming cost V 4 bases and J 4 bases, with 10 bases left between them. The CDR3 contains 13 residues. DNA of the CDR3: TGTGCCAGCAGCTTTTTGGTATCAGATACGCAGTATTTT. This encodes CASSFLVSDTQYF.

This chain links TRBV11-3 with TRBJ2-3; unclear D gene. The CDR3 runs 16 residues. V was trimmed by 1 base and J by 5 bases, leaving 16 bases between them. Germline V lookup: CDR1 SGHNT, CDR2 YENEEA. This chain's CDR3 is CASSLGVKGSEDTQYF. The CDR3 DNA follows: TGTGCCAGCAGCTTAGGGGTAAAAGGGTCCGAAGATACGCAGTATTTT.

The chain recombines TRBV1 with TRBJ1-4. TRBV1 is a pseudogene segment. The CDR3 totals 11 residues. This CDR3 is CTSSPNEKLFF. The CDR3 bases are TGCACCAGCAGCCCCAACGAAAAACTGTTTTTT.

For the CDR3, the DNA is TGCGCCAGCAGTGAGATTGGGAACACTGAAGCTTTCTTT. Amino acids: CASSEIGNTEAFF. The gene calls are TRBV10-2 and TRBJ1-1; D remains ambiguous. The CDR3 loop spans 13 amino acids. The germline V gene encodes CDR1 WSHSY and CDR2 SAAADI. Trimming removed 2 bases at V and 1 base at J, with 5 bases between.

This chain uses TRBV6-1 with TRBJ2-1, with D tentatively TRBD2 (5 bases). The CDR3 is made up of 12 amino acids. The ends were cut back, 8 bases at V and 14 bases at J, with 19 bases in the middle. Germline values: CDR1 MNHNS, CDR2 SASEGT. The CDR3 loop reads CASGNSRAGEFF. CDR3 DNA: TGTGCCAGCGGGAACAGCCGCGCCGGGGAGTTCTTC.

The CDR3 nucleotides read TGTGCCAGCAGTTTACTTGGTAGGGGCCGGGCCAACAATGAGCAGTTCTTC. Translation gives CASSLLGRGRANNEQFF. This chain connects TRBV28 to TRBJ2-1; D might be TRBD1 (5 bases). The CDR3 extends over 17 amino acids. The V gene's germline CDR1 is MDHEN and CDR2 SYDVKM. Trimming removed 2 bases from V and 5 bases from J, with 19 bases in between.